One sample yielded the 22 T cell receptor beta chains listed below, sequenced in a study of cytomegalovirus exposure and HLA in healthy donors (dated 2017 in TCRdb). The receptor library was made with the immunoSEQ multiplex PCR assay. A mixture of 60 forward primers for TCR Vbeta segments and 13 reverse primers for TCR Jbeta segments was used in the multiplex PCR. What TCRdb holds here is the immuneACCESS table cut down to in-frame rearrangements. Part of the clones is not present; checked against another copy, under half of the missing clones reflect an unresolved V gene, and the others are unexplained. This sample's table carries under 95,000 clones. The ten biggest clones cover 3% to 4% of the sample. Input material: PBMCs. The source of these receptors is a female donor in good health and CMV-seropositive.

This chain joins TRBV6-4 and TRBJ2-7, with 7 bases matching TRBD1. V shed 6 bases, J shed 1 base, and the junction held 6 bases outside the gene matches. CDR1 and CDR2 (germline): MRHNA, SNTAGT. The CDR3 spans 14 residues. For the CDR3, the DNA is TGTGCCAGCAGCCGCGACAGGGCTTCCTACGAGCAGTACTTC. Residues: CASSRDRASYEQYF.

The chain carries TRBV5-6 and TRBJ2-2, with TRBD1 identical over 10 bases. The germline CDR1 and CDR2 sequences are SGHDT and YYEEEE. The CDR3 extends over 15 amino acids. The junction had 7 bases not matched to a gene; V was cut back by 4 bases and J by 7 bases. CDR3 residues: CASSRDRGRRGELFF. In nucleotides, the CDR3 is TGTGCCAGCAGCCGGGACAGGGGCCGTCGCGGGGAGCTGTTTTTT. Full variable domain (remainder filled in from reference TRBV5-6 and TRBJ2-2): DAGVTQSPTHLIKTRGQQVTLRCSPKSGHDTVSWYQQALGQGPQFIFQYYEEEERQRGNFPDRFSGHQFPNYSSELNVNALLLGDSALYLCASSRDRGRRGELFFGEGSRLTVL.

This chain links TRBV5-1 with TRBJ1-3; the match to TRBD1 covers 8 bases. The trim removed 4 bases at V and 7 bases at J, leaving 4 bases unmatched. Germline V gene data show CDR1 as SGHRS and CDR2 as YFSETQ. This CDR3 has 13 amino acids. CDR3 in amino acids: CASSGDRGNTIYF. CDR3 DNA: TGCGCCAGCAGCGGAGACAGGGGTAACACCATATATTTT.

This clone shows up as medium-sized by frequency. V is TRBV5-6 and J is TRBJ1-5, with TRBD1 as a possible D gene (5 bases). CDR1 is SGHDT and CDR2 is YYEEEE in the germline V gene. V was clipped by 2 bases and J by 12 bases, with 15 bases between them. CDR3 length: 13 residues. The CDR3 loop is CASSFIREGRQHF. The CDR3 DNA follows: TGTGCCAGCAGCTTTATCAGGGAAGGGCGCCAGCATTTT.

This chain uses TRBV28 with TRBJ2-7; D not resolved. CDR3 size: 11 residues. Trimming stripped 4 bases from V and 6 bases from J, with 7 bases between. CDR1 MDHEN and CDR2 SYDVKM come from the germline V gene. The CDR3 coding sequence is TGTGCCAGCAGTTCCCTTATCGAGCAGTACTTC. Its protein product is CASSSLIEQYF.

J is TRBJ1-6 and V is TRBV6-5; no definite D call. Trimming shortened V by 7 bases and J by 12 bases, and 10 bases separated the two germline ends. This CDR3 spans 11 amino acids. CDR1 MNHEY and CDR2 SVGAGI come from the germline V gene. CDR3 in amino acids: CASKTTGPLHF. CDR3 DNA sequence: TGTGCCAGCAAAACGACGGGACCCCTCCACTTT.

The CDR3 nucleotides are TGTGCCAGCAGTTCCTCGACAGCCTTGAACACTGAAGCTTTCTTT. Translated: CASSSSTALNTEAFF. The chain joins TRBV6-5 to TRBJ1-1, with D tentatively TRBD1 (5 bases). V was clipped by 4 bases and J by 0 bases, with 12 bases between them. Germline-derived CDR1 and CDR2 are MNHEY and SVGAGI. This CDR3 spans 15 amino acids.

The genes are TRBV5-3 and TRBJ1-5; 8 bases map to TRBD1. TRBV5-3 is assigned to the ORF class and has an uncertain function. V lost 10 bases to trimming and J lost 1 base; unmatched junction nucleotides: 13. CDR3 size: 16 residues. This CDR3 is CALDRGRRVSNQPQHF. The CDR3 DNA reads as TGTGCCTTAGACAGGGGCCGACGGGTGAGCAATCAGCCCCAGCATTTT.

The chain recombines TRBV6-6 with TRBJ2-2; maybe TRBD2 (6 bases). The CDR3 sequence is 15 residues long. The V end was cut by 4 bases, the J end by 7 bases, with 16 bases between. CDR1 and CDR2 (germline): MNHNY, SVGAGI (reference sequence). Here the CDR3 reads CASSSLGTEGGELFF. DNA of the CDR3: TGTGCCAGCAGTTCCCTCGGGACTGAAGGCGGGGAGCTGTTTTTT.

The chain recombines TRBV5-1 with TRBJ1-4; a weak D match, TRBD1 (5 bases). The CDR3 spans 15 residues. V lost 0 bases and J lost 8, with 14 bases in between. The germline V gene has CDR1 SGHRS and CDR2 YFSETQ. Written as DNA, the CDR3 is TGCGCCAGCAGCTTGGTTGGGGACTCAGGGGAAAAACTGTTTTTT. Translating gives CASSLVGDSGEKLFF. The complete variable domain, with remaining parts taken from reference TRBV5-1 and TRBJ1-4, reads KAGVTQTPRYLIKTRGQQVTLSCSPISGHRSVSWYQQTPGQGLQFLFEYFSETQRNKGNFPGRFSGRQFSNSRSEMNVSTLELGDSALYLCASSLVGDSGEKLFFGSGTQLSVL.

This chain joins TRBV5-1 and TRBJ2-7; D unclear. Germline values: CDR1 SGHRS, CDR2 YFSETQ. This CDR3 is 16 amino acids long. V was clipped by 4 bases and J by 3 bases, with 20 bases between them. CDR3 region: CASSPSLSSPGYEQYF. DNA for the CDR3: TGCGCCAGCAGCCCATCCCTTTCAAGCCCTGGCTACGAGCAGTACTTC.

The chain is built from TRBV9 and TRBJ2-3; 12 bases match TRBD2. The CDR3 runs 18 residues. Germline V CDR1 and CDR2: SGDLS, YYNGEE. The trim removed 3 bases at V and 8 bases at J, leaving 16 bases unmatched. The CDR3 nucleotides are TGTGCCAGCAGCGGGGAACTAGCGGGGGGCCCGGCCTTTGGTACGCAGTATTTT. Translating gives CASSGELAGGPAFGTQYF. The full variable domain, in which reference TRBV9 and TRBJ2-3 provide the parts outside the CDR3, is DSGVTQTPKHLITATGQRVTLRCSPRSGDLSVYWYQQSLDQGLQFLIQYYNGEERAKGNILERFSAQQFPDLHSELNLSSLELGDSALYFCASSGELAGGPAFGTQYFGPGTRLTVL.

The rearrangement links TRBV25-1 to TRBJ2-2; TRBD1 matches at 11 bases. Germline lookup yields CDR1 MGHDK and CDR2 SYGVNS. The CDR3 spans 15 residues. Germline trimming cut 7 bases from V and 4 bases from J; bases unmatched to any gene: 5. The CDR3 coding sequence is TGTGCCAGCAACACGGGACAGGGGGTCACCGGGGAGCTGTTTTTT. Its protein product is CASNTGQGVTGELFF.

The chain is built from TRBV9 and TRBJ2-5, with D hard to call. Germline V gene lookup returns CDR1 SGDLS and CDR2 YYNGEE. V lost 4 bases to trimming and J lost 5 bases, with 15 bases between them. The CDR3 is made up of 14 amino acids. The CDR3 coding sequence is TGTGCCAGCAGCCTAGGAACTATTGGGGAGACCCAGTACTTC. Translated: CASSLGTIGETQYF.

This chain links TRBV11-2 with TRBJ2-5; 13 nucleotides agree with TRBD2. CDR3 size: 16 residues. V lost 5 bases, J lost 3 bases, and 6 bases stayed unmatched. Germline V gene sequence: CDR1 SGHAT, CDR2 FQNNGV. For the CDR3, the DNA is TGTGCCAGCAGCATCGGGACTAGCGGGAACGAAGAGACCCAGTACTTC. Translating it yields CASSIGTSGNEETQYF.

The J gene is TRBJ2-2, the V gene TRBV5-1; TRBD2 is a possible D gene (6 bases). Germline CDR1 reads SGHRS; CDR2 reads YFSETQ. The V end was cut by 0 bases, the J end by 5 bases, with 11 bases between. This CDR3 has 15 residues. The CDR3 DNA is TGCGCCAGCAGCTTGGTACAGGCGGGGACCGGGGAGCTGTTTTTT. Protein: CASSLVQAGTGELFF.

The CDR3 sequence: CASSLGLAGVNEQFF. The CDR3 nucleotides are TGCGCCAGCAGCTTGGGACTAGCGGGTGTCAATGAGCAGTTCTTC. This chain joins TRBV5-1 and TRBJ2-1, with TRBD2 matching over 10 bases. Trimming cost V 0 bases and J 6 bases; bases outside gene matches: 3. CDR3 size: 15 residues. CDR1 and CDR2 (germline): SGHRS, YFSETQ.

The chain recombines TRBV5-6 with TRBJ2-7; perhaps TRBD1 as D (6 bases). The V gene's germline CDR1 is SGHDT and CDR2 YYEEEE. There are 14 residues in the CDR3. The germline V and J ends were trimmed by 4 bases and 4 bases, with 15 bases remaining between them. CDR3 sequence: CASSVTGAHYEQYF. CDR3 sequence (DNA): TGTGCCAGCAGCGTGACAGGAGCTCATTACGAGCAGTACTTC.

This chain uses TRBV2 with TRBJ1-2, with 9 bases fitting TRBD1. There are 14 residues in the CDR3. Germline CDR1 and CDR2: SNHLY and FYNNEI. The junction had 8 bases not matched to a gene; V was cut back by 6 bases and J by 6 bases. The CDR3, as DNA: TGTGCCAGCAGCAGTGAGGGACAGGGAAATGGCTACACCTTC. Its protein is CASSSEGQGNGYTF.

The chain uses TRBV28 and TRBJ2-7, with no clear D. Per germline, CDR1 MDHEN and CDR2 SYDVKM. There are 13 residues in the CDR3. Trimming removed 5 bases from V and 9 bases from J, with 17 bases in between. CDR3: CASSPGLPTTQYF. CDR3 coding DNA: TGTGCCAGCAGTCCCGGATTACCGACAACGCAGTACTTC.

The rearrangement links TRBV11-3 to TRBJ2-5; 9 bases agree with TRBD2. Germline V gives CDR1 SGHNT, CDR2 YENEEA. The CDR3 is made up of 17 amino acids. J lost 5 bases, V lost 0 bases, and 10 bases had no gene match. As DNA, the CDR3 is TGTGCCAGCAGCTTAGAGTTAGCGGGGGTCGCGGTGGAGACCCAGTACTTC. It yields the protein CASSLELAGVAVETQYF.

J is TRBJ2-7 and V is TRBV7-2; D is possibly TRBD1 (6 bases). Germline CDR1 is SGHTA and CDR2 is FQGNSA. Trimming took 1 base from V and 2 from J, leaving 9 bases between them. The CDR3 is 14 residues long. This CDR3 reads CASSLVPGAYEQYF. CDR3 nucleotide sequence: TGTGCCAGCAGCTTAGTACCAGGGGCCTACGAGCAGTACTTC. The complete variable domain, with remaining parts taken from reference TRBV7-2 and TRBJ2-7, reads GAGVSQSPSNKVTEKGKDVELRCDPISGHTALYWYRQSLGQGLEFLIYFQGNSAPDKSGLPSDRFSAERTGGSVSTLTIQRTQQEDSAVYLCASSLVPGAYEQYFGPGTRLTVT.